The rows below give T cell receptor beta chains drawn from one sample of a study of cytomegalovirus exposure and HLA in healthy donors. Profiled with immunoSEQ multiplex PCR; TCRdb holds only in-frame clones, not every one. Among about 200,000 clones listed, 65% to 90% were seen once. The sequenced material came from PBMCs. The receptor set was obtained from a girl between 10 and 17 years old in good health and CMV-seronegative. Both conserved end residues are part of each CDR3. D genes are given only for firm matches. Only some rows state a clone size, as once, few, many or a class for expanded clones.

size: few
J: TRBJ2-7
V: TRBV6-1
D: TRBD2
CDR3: CASSELTPGLAGVSYEQYF
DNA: TGTGCCAGCAGTGAACTTACCCCCGGACTAGCGGGAGTCTCCTACGAGCAGTACTTC

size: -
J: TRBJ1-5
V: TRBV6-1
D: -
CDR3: CASSEGSDNQPQHF
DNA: TGTGCCAGCAGTGAGGGTAGCGACAATCAGCCCCAGCATTTT

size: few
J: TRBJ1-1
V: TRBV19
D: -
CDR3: CASSIVQGWYTEAFF
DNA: TGTGCCAGTAGTATAGTCCAGGGGTGGTACACTGAAGCTTTCTTT

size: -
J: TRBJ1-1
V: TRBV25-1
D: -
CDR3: CASSLNGGETEAFF
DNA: TGTGCCAGCAGTCTAAACGGTGGGGAGACTGAAGCTTTCTTT

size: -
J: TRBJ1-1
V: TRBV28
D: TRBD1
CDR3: CASSLLQGALAFF
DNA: TGTGCCAGCAGTTTACTACAGGGGGCGTTAGCTTTCTTT

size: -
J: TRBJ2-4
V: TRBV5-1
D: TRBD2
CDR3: CASSFSGGALSRFQYF
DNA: TGCGCCAGCAGCTTTAGCGGGGGGGCCCTAAGCAGATTTCAGTACTTC

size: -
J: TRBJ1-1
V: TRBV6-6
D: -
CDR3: CASGRQANTEAFF
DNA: TGTGCCAGCGGTCGTCAGGCGAACACTGAAGCTTTCTTT

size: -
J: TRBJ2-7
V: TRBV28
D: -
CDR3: CASSFGVTGKYEQYF
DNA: TGTGCCAGCAGTTTTGGGGTGACAGGAAAATACGAGCAGTACTTC

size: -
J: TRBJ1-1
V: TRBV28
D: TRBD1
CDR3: CASSRQGGTEAFF
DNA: TGTGCCAGCTCGCGACAGGGGGGGACTGAAGCTTTCTTT

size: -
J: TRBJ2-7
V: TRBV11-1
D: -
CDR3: CASSLADSTEQYF
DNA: TGTGCCAGCAGCTTGGCGGACAGTACCGAGCAGTACTTC

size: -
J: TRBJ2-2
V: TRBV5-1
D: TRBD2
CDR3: CASSRIAGVNSNTGELFF
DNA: TGCGCCAGCAGCCGGATAGCGGGGGTTAATTCGAACACCGGGGAGCTGTTTTTT

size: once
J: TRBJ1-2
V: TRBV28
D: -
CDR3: CASSWGGAYGYTF
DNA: TGTGCCAGCAGTTGGGGGGGGGCCTATGGCTACACCTTC

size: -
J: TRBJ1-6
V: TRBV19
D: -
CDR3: CASRRQGQNSPLHF
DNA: TGTGCCAGTAGACGTCAGGGCCAGAATTCACCCCTCCACTTT

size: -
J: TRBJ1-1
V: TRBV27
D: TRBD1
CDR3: CASSFSQGHTEAFF
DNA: TGTGCCAGCAGTTTTTCACAGGGGCACACTGAAGCTTTCTTT

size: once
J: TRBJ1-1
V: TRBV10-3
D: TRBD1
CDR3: CAIQDRTLNTEAFF
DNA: TGTGCCATTCAGGACAGGACCTTGAACACTGAAGCTTTCTTT

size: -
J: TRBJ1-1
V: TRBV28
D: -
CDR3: CASSLIKQGGTEAFF
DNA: TGTGCCAGCAGTTTAATTAAACAGGGCGGCACTGAAGCTTTCTTT

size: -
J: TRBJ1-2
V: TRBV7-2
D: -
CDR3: CASSLAGVYGYTF
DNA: TGTGCCAGCAGCCTTGCAGGGGTCTATGGCTACACCTTC

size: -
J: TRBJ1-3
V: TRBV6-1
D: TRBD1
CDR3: CASIIRGPSGNTIYF
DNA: TGTGCCAGCATTATCAGGGGGCCATCTGGAAACACCATATATTTT

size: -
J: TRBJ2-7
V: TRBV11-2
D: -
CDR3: CASSPIGGPMSYEQYF
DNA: TGTGCCAGCAGCCCTATCGGGGGTCCCATGTCCTACGAGCAGTACTTC

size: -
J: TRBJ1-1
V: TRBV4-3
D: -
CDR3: CASSQNRLNTEAFF
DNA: TGCGCCAGCAGCCAAAACAGATTAAACACTGAAGCTTTCTTT

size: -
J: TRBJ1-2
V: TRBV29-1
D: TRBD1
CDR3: CSVVETGAYGYTF
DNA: TGCAGCGTTGTTGAAACAGGGGCTTATGGCTACACCTTC

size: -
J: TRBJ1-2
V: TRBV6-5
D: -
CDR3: CASSYVSLGGYTF
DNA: TGTGCCAGCAGTTACGTCAGCCTCGGGGGCTACACCTTC

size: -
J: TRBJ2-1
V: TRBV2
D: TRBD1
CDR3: CASSPRTGGLNEQFF
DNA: TGTGCCAGCAGTCCACGGACAGGGGGCCTCAATGAGCAGTTCTTC

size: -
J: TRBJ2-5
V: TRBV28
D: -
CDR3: CASSSPELVGGQETQYF
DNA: TGTGCCAGCAGTTCCCCCGAATTAGTAGGGGGACAAGAGACCCAGTACTTC

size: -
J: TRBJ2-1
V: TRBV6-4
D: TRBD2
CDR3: CASSVLADSYNEQFF
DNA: TGTGCCAGCAGTGTACTAGCGGATTCCTACAATGAGCAGTTCTTC

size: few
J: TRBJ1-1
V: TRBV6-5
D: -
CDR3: CASSTDRGVNTEAFF
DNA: TGTGCCAGCAGTACCGACCGGGGGGTGAACACTGAAGCTTTCTTT

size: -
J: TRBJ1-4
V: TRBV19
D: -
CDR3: CASSAGTTSEKLFF
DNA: TGTGCCAGTAGTGCGGGGACTACTAGTGAAAAACTGTTTTTT

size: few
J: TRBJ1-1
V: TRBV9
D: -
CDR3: CASSVGRGGNTEAFF
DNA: TGTGCCAGCAGCGTAGGGAGGGGAGGAAACACTGAAGCTTTCTTT

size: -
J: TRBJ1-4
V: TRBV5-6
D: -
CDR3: CASSFPSGTFATNEKLFF
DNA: TGTGCCAGCAGCTTCCCTTCCGGGACATTCGCAACTAATGAAAAACTGTTTTTT

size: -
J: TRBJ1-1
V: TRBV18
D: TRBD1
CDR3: CASQGARDTEAFF
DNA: TGTGCCAGCCAGGGGGCGCGGGACACTGAAGCTTTCTTT

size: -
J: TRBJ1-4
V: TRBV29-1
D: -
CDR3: CSVLSRGVTNEKLFF
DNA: TGCAGCGTACTATCCCGGGGGGTAACTAATGAAAAACTGTTTTTT

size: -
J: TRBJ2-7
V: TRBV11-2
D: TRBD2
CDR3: CASTSAGSAYEQYF
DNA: TGTGCCAGCACCTCAGCGGGGTCTGCCTACGAGCAGTACTTC

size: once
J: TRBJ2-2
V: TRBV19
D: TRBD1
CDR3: CASSPGTGGTGELFF
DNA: TGTGCCAGTAGTCCCGGGACAGGAGGCACCGGGGAGCTGTTTTTT

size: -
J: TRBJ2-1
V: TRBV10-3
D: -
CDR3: CAIEGAGGSYNEQFF
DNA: TGTGCCATCGAGGGGGCGGGAGGTTCCTACAATGAGCAGTTCTTC

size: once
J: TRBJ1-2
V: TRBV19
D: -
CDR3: CASNRGLEYGYTF
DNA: TGTGCCAGTAATCGGGGTCTGGAATATGGCTACACCTTC

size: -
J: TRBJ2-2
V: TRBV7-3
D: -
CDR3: CASSLSWSGELFF
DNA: TGTGCCAGCTCACTTTCGTGGTCCGGGGAGCTGTTTTTT

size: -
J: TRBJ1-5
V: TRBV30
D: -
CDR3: CAWNRYSNQPQHF
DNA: TGTGCCTGGAACAGGTATAGCAATCAGCCCCAGCATTTT

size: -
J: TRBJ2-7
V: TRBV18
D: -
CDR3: CASSSRTVYEQYF
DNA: TGTGCCAGCTCATCGAGGACAGTCTACGAGCAGTACTTC

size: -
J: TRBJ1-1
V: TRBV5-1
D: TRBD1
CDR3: CASSSRQGSEAFF
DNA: TGCGCCAGCAGCTCGAGACAGGGGTCGGAAGCTTTCTTT

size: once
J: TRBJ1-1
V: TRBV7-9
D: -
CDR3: CASSFGGGTEAFF
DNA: TGTGCCAGCAGCTTCGGAGGAGGCACTGAAGCTTTCTTT

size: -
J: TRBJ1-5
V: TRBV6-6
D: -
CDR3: CASSYSGRGSNQPQHF
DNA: TGTGCCAGCAGTTACTCAGGCAGGGGTAGCAATCAGCCCCAGCATTTT

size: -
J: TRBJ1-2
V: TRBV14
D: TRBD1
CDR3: CASSRDPGQPFGYTF
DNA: TGTGCCAGCAGCCGTGACCCGGGACAGCCTTTCGGCTACACCTTC

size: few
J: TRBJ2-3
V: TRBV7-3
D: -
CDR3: CASSLGRGGLTDTQYF
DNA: TGTGCCAGCAGCCTAGGTCGAGGGGGTCTGACAGATACGCAGTATTTT

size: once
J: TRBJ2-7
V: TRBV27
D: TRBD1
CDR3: CASSLGTGEYEQYF
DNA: TGTGCCAGCAGTTTAGGGACAGGGGAGTACGAGCAGTACTTC

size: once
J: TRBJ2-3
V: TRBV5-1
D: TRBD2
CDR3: CASSSTWEGAYRTDTQYF
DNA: TGCGCCAGCAGCTCGACTTGGGAGGGTGCGTATCGCACAGATACGCAGTATTTT

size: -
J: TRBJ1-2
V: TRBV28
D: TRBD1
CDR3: CASTLPTGGGGTSSDYGYTF
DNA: TGTGCCAGCACCCTCCCGACAGGGGGCGGAGGGACTTCTAGTGACTATGGCTACACCTTC

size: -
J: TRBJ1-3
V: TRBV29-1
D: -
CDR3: CSLDRISGNTIYF
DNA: TGCAGCCTCGACAGGATCTCTGGAAACACCATATATTTT

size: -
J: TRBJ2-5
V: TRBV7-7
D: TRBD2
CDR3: CASSSGRVYQETQYF
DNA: TGTGCTAGCAGCTCCGGGAGGGTGTACCAAGAGACCCAGTACTTC

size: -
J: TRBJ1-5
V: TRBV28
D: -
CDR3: CANQGGTGNQPQHF
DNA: TGTGCCAACCAAGGGGGTACGGGCAATCAGCCCCAGCATTTT

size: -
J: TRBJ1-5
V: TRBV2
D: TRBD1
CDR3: CASSDGTELDIQPQHF
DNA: TGTGCCAGCAGTGACGGGACAGAACTTGATATTCAGCCCCAGCATTTT

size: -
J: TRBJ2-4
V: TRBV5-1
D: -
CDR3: CASSLGPEVENIQYF
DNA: TGCGCCAGCAGCTTGGGCCCAGAGGTCGAAAACATTCAGTACTTC

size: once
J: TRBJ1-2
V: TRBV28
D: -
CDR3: CASSYGQNYGYTF
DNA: TGTGCCAGCAGTTATGGGCAAAACTATGGCTACACCTTC

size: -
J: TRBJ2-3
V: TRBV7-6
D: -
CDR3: CASSPRGDTQYF
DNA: TGTGCCAGCAGCCCAAGGGGCGATACGCAGTATTTT

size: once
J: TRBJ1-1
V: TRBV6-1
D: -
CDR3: CASSRTENMNTEAFF
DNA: TGTGCCAGCAGCCGGACAGAAAACATGAACACTGAAGCTTTCTTT

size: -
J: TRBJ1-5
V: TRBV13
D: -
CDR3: CASSLGINQPQHF
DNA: TGTGCCAGCAGCTTAGGTATCAATCAGCCCCAGCATTTT

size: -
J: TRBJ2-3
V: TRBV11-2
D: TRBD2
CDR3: CASSLDLASGVGDTQYF
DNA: TGTGCCAGCAGCTTAGATCTGGCTAGCGGAGTGGGGGATACGCAGTATTTT

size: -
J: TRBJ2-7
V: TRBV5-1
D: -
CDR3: CASSPAGQNYEQYF
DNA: TGCGCCAGCAGCCCTGCGGGACAGAACTACGAGCAGTACTTC

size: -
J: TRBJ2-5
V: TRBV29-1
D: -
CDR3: CSVGQPGQETQYF
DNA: TGCAGCGTTGGTCAGCCAGGACAAGAGACCCAGTACTTC

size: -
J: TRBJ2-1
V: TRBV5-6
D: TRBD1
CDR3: CASRPDRGREQFF
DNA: TGTGCCAGCAGACCGGACAGGGGTCGAGAGCAGTTCTTC

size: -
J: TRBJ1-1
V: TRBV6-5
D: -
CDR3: CASSYSNRNTEAFF
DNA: TGTGCCAGCAGTTACTCGAATAGGAACACTGAAGCTTTCTTT